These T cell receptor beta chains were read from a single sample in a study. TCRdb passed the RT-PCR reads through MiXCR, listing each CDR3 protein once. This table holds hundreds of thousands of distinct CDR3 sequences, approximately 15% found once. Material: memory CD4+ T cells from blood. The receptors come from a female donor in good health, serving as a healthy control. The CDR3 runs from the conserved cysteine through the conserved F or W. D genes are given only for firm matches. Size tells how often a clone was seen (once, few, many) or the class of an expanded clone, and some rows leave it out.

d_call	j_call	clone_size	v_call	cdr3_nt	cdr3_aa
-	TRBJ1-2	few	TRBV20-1	TGCAGTGCTAGTGATGGACAGCAGAACTATGGCTACACCTTC	CSASDGQQNYGYTF
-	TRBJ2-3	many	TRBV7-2	TGTGCCAGCTTCTCGCGGTTCAACACAGATACGCAGTATTTT	CASFSRFNTDTQYF
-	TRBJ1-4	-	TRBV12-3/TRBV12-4	TGTGCCAGCAGCCCCAACTGGGGGCCAACTAATGAAAAACTGTTTTTT	CASSPNWGPTNEKLFF
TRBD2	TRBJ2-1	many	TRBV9	TGTGCCAGCAGCCTCTCGGTGGTTGGCGGGAGGGGTGAGCAGTTCTTC	CASSLSVVGGRGEQFF
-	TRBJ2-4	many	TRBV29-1	TGCAGCGTTGAAATTTACGACATTCAGTACTTC	CSVEIYDIQYF
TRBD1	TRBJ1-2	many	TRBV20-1	TGCAGTTCCTCAAGGGGGCAAGATTATGGCTACACCTTC	CSSSRGQDYGYTF
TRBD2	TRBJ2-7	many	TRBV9	TGTGCCAGCAGCGTAGCGGGTAGCGGGGGGCTTGGGAACGAGCAGTACTTC	CASSVAGSGGLGNEQYF
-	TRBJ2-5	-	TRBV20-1	TGCAGTGTCAGTGCCTGGGCTATCGAGACCCAGTACTTC	CSVSAWAIETQYF
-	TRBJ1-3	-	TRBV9	TGTGCCAGCAGCGTATCCGTAGGAGCTACTGGAAACACCATATATTTT	CASSVSVGATGNTIYF
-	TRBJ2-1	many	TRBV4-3	TGCGCCAGCAGCCAACAAGCCGGGACGGGCAATGAGCAGTTCTTC	CASSQQAGTGNEQFF
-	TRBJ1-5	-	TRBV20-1	TGCAGTGCTACCTCGGGGGCTTTAAGCAATCAGCCCCAGCATTTT	CSATSGALSNQPQHF
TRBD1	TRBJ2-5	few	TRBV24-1	TGTGCCACCAGTGATCCGGGACAGGGAAGAGAGACCCAGTACTTC	CATSDPGQGRETQYF
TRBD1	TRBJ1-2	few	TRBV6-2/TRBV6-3	TGTGCCAGCGCGGACAGGGGAAGGTATGGCTACACCTTC	CASADRGRYGYTF
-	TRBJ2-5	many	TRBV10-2	TGCGCCAGCAGTCTCCAGGGGAAAGAGACCCAGTACTTC	CASSLQGKETQYF
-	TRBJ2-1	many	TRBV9	TGTGCCAGCAGCGTAGCAGTTAGCGCCAATGAGCAGTTCTTC	CASSVAVSANEQFF
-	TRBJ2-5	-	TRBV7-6	TGTGCCAGCAGCTTAGCCGCTAGACCAGAGACCCAGTACTTC	CASSLAARPETQYF
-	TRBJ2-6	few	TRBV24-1	TGTGCCACGTGGGACTCCGGGGCCAACGTCCTGACTTTC	CATWDSGANVLTF
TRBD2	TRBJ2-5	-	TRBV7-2	TGTGCCAGCAGTAACAGAAAAACTAGCGGGGGAGAGACCCAGTACTTC	CASSNRKTSGGETQYF
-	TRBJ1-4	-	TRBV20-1	TGCAGTGCTAGATCGGGGGAGGATATGAGTTTTTTT	CSARSGEDMSFF
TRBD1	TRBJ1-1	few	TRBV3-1	TGTGCCAGCAGCCAAGGTCGACAGGGGGCTGGCACTGAAGCTTTCTTT	CASSQGRQGAGTEAFF
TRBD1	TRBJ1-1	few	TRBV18	TGTGCCAGCTCACCAAACCAGGGGGCGTACACTGAAGCTTTCTTT	CASSPNQGAYTEAFF
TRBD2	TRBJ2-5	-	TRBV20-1	TGCAGTGCTAGGTCTAGCGGGGGGTCACAGTACTTC	CSARSSGGSQYF
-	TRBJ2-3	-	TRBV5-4	TGTGCCAGCAGCTTGCCCACAGGGACGGGCACAGATACGCAGTATTTT	CASSLPTGTGTDTQYF
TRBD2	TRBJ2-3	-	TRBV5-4	TGTGCCAGCAGCTTGAGACTCTCCGGGGGGGCCCGTCTGGCAGATACGCAGTATTTT	CASSLRLSGGARLADTQYF
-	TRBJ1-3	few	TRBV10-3	TGTGCCATCAGTGAATCCGGGTCTGGAAACACCATATATTTT	CAISESGSGNTIYF
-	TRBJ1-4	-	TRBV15	TGTGCCACCAGCAGAGATCCAGGGGCCTCTAATGAAAAACTGTTTTTT	CATSRDPGASNEKLFF
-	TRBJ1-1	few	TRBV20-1	TGCAGTGCTAGACCCATGAACACTGAAGCTTTCTTT	CSARPMNTEAFF
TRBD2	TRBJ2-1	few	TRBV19	TGTGCCAGTAGTATAGCCCCATCCGGGACTAGCGGCTACAATGAGCAGTTCTTC	CASSIAPSGTSGYNEQFF
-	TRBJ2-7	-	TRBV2	TGTGCCAGCACCCCAAGGGGGGGCGTCTACGAGCAGTACTTC	CASTPRGGVYEQYF
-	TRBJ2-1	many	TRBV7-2	TGTGCCAGCAGCTTAGCTTGGCTCCCAGGCAATGAGCAGTTCTTC	CASSLAWLPGNEQFF
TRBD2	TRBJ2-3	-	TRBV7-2	TGTGCCAGCAGGGGATTAAGCTTTGTTGGCGGGGGGGGCCTCACAGATACGCAGTATTTT	CASRGLSFVGGGGLTDTQYF
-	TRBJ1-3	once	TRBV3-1	TGTGCCAGCCGTCTCTCGGGGACTGGAAACACCATATATTTT	CASRLSGTGNTIYF
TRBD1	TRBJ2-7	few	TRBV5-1	TGCGCCAGCAGCTTGGACTGGCGGACAGGCTCCTACGAGCAGTACTTC	CASSLDWRTGSYEQYF
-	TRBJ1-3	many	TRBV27	TGTGCCAGCAGTCCCCGGGTTATGACCTCAGGAAACACCATATATTTT	CASSPRVMTSGNTIYF
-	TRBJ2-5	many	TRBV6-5	TGTGCCAGCAGCCCATTCGGGACAACCGAAGAGACCCAGTACTTC	CASSPFGTTEETQYF
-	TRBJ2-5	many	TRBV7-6	TGTGCCAGCAGCGCCTCTACAGGGTTCGAGACCCAGTACTTC	CASSASTGFETQYF
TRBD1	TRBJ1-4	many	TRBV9	TGTGCCAGCAGTCGACAGGGCGGGGATGAAAAACTGTTTTTT	CASSRQGGDEKLFF
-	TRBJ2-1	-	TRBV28	TGTGCCAGCAGTTTAATTAAAGGTGGTGAGCAGTTCTTC	CASSLIKGGEQFF
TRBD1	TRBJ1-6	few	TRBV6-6	TGTGCCAGCACTCCAAGGACAGGGGATTCACCCCTCCACTTT	CASTPRTGDSPLHF
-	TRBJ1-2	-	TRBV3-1	TGTGCCAGCAGCCAAGGCCACGGGAACTATGGCTACACCTTC	CASSQGHGNYGYTF
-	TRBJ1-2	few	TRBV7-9	TGTGCCAGCCCCTCCGGGGAGGGGGGAGACGGCTACACCTTC	CASPSGEGGDGYTF
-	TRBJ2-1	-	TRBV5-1	TGCGCCAGCAGGTCCCTTAGGGGCGCCTCCAATGAGCAGTTCTTC	CASRSLRGASNEQFF
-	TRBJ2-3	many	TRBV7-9	TGTGCCAGCAGTCCGCGACAGGCGGGAGATACGCAGTATTTT	CASSPRQAGDTQYF
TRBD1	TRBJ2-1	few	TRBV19	TGTGCCAGTAGTCAACAGGGGCGATACCCCTACAATGAGCAGTTCTTC	CASSQQGRYPYNEQFF
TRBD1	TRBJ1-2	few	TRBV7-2	TGTGCCAGCAGCTTAGCCCCAGGGGGCAGAGTTAACTATGGCTACACCTTC	CASSLAPGGRVNYGYTF
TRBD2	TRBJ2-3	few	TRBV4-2	TGTGCCAGCAGCCAAGGGTTTAGCGGGAGGGCGACAGATACGCAGTATTTT	CASSQGFSGRATDTQYF
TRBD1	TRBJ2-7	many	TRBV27	TGTGCCAGCAACTCCATCGGGGACAGGGGTACGGGACACGAGCAGTACTTC	CASNSIGDRGTGHEQYF
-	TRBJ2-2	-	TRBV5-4	TGTGCCCACTCCGGGGACGAAGGTTTAAGGTCCGGGGAGCTGTTTTTT	CAHSGDEGLRSGELFF
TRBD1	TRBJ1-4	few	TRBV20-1	TGCAGTGCACACAGGGGGCTTAATGAAAAACTGTTTTTT	CSAHRGLNEKLFF
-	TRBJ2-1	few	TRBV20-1	TGCAGTGCCCAAGGAAATGAGCAGTTCTTC	CSAQGNEQFF
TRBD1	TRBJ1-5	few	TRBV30	TGTGCCTGGAGTGTTAACTCAGGGGGCGGACAGCCCCAGCATTTT	CAWSVNSGGGQPQHF
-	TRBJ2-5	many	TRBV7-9	TGTGCCAGCAGGAGAGGAAGGGAGACTATACAAGAGACCCAGTACTTC	CASRRGRETIQETQYF
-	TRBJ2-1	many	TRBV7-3	TGTGCCAGCAGCTTGAGGGACCGCTACAATGAGCAGTTCTTC	CASSLRDRYNEQFF
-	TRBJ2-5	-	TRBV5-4	TGTGCCAGCAGCTTGAAATTCCAGACCCAGTACTTC	CASSLKFQTQYF
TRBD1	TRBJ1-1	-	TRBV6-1	TGTGCCAGCAGTGAGACACAGGGGGCTGGTGTCACTGAAGCTTTCTTT	CASSETQGAGVTEAFF